This TCR beta chain was recovered during a study of cytomegalovirus exposure and HLA in healthy donors. Points from the study as a whole: The only immune exposure information that was available was CMV serostatus.

Germline values: CDR1 SGHVS, CDR2 FNYEAQ. The V end lost 5 bases, the J end lost 6 bases, and 14 bases lay between the germline ends. The CDR3 has 13 amino acids. In the PCR, 60 Vbeta and 13 Jbeta primers were used. Generated by immunoSEQ multiplex PCR, the TCRdb table keeps only in-frame clones and is missing some. Found here are fewer than 140,000 clones, over 70% of them singletons; the top ten hold less than 3%. This clone was counted between two and nine times. The target antigen is unknown. Sequenced input: PBMCs. The chain recombines TRBV7-6 with TRBJ2-7; D may be TRBD2 (5 bases). This sequence was found in a male donor in good health and CMV-seropositive. Written as DNA, the CDR3 is TGTGCCAGCAGCCTACCCGGAGGTGGCGAGCAGTACTTC. Its translation: CASSLPGGGEQYF.